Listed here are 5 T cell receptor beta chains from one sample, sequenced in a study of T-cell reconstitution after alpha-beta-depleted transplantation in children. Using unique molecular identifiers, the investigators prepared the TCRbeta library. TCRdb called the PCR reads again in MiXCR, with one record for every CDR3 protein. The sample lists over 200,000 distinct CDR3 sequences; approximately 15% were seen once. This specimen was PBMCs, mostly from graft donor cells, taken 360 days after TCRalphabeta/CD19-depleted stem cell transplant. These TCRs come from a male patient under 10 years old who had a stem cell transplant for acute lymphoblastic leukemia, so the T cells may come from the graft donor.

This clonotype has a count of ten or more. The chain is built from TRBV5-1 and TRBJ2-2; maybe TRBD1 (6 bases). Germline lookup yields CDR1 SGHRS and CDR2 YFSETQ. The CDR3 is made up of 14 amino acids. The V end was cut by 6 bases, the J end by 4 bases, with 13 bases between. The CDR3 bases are TGCGCCAGCAAAACGGGACAACTCACCGGGGAGCTGTTTTTT. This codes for CASKTGQLTGELFF.

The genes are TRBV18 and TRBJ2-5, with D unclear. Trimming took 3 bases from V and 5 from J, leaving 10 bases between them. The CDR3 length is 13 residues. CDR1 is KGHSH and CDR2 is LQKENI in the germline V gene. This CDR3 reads CASSPVVWETQYF. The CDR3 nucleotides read TGTGCCAGCTCACCGGTGGTTTGGGAGACCCAGTACTTC.

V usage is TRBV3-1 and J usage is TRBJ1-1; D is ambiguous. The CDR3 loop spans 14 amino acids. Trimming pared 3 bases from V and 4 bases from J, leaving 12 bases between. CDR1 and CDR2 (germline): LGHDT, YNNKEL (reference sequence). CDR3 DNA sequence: TGTGCCAGCAGCCAGGGGTATAAGGGCACTGAAGCTTTCTTT. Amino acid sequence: CASSQGYKGTEAFF.

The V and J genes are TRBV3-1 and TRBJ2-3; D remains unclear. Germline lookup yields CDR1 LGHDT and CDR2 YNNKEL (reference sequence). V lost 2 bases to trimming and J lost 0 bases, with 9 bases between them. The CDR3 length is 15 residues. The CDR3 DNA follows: TGTGCCAGCAGCCAACATACTCTTAGCACAGATACGCAGTATTTT. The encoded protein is CASSQHTLSTDTQYF.

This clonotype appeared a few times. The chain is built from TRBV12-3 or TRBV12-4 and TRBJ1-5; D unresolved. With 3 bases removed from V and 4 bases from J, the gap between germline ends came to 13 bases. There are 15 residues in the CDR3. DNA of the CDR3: TGTGCCAGCAGTTTGCATCTTCTTGGGAATCAGCCCCAGCATTTT. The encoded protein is CASSLHLLGNQPQHF.